This TCR beta chain was found in a study of T-cell reconstitution after alpha-beta-depleted transplantation in children. Study-wide findings and caveats: For some patients, TCRbeta diversity was high at day 60 because of recipient T cells and thymic progenitors that survived. Two months or so post-transplant, alpha-beta T cells reportedly derived from several hundred expanded graft clones. T-cell numbers and diversity one year post-transplant derived largely from freshly generated T cells.

The TCRbeta library incorporated unique molecular identifiers. TCRdb called the PCR reads again in MiXCR, with one record for every CDR3 protein. The sample comprises 600,000 to 800,000 distinct CDR3 sequences, less than 15% of which are singletons, and 0.79% rests with the top ten. This clonotype was picked up many times. What it binds is unknown. CDR1 is SGDLS and CDR2 is YYNGEE in the germline V gene. V dropped 0 bases and J dropped 0 bases, with 4 bases sitting between them. There are 14 residues in the CDR3. The gene calls are TRBV9 and TRBJ2-4; no reliable D call. The receptor's source is a girl aged 2 to 9 with congenital amegakaryocytic thrombocytopenia, due to receive a stem cell transplant. Source: PBMCs, taken before TCRalphabeta/CD19-depleted stem cell transplant. CDR3: CASSVDLAKNIQYF. In DNA, the CDR3 is TGTGCCAGCAGCGTAGACTTAGCCAAAAACATTCAGTACTTC.